These 23 T cell receptor beta chains originate from one sample sequenced in a study of shared T cell receptors in the human thymus. The data were produced by immunoSEQ multiplex PCR, yet TCRdb's version contains in-frame clones alone and is incomplete. The sample lists 700,000 or so clones, around 85% occurring once. In addition, the sample was reused for a study of human thymus T cells.

The sample was thymocytes. Receptors were obtained from a girl in the first two years of life with a congenital heart defect.

This chain links TRBV27 with TRBJ2-2, with D possibly matching TRBD1 (6 bases). The CDR3 totals 16 residues. Trimming left V 1 base short and J 7 bases short, with 16 bases between. Germline-derived CDR1 and CDR2 are MNHEY and SMNVEV (reference sequence). The CDR3 is CASSLCGTSEGGELFF. In DNA form, the CDR3 reads TGTGCCAGCAGTTTATGTGGGACATCCGAGGGCGGGGAGCTGTTTTTT.

The chain's CDR3 is CASSLAAPEGAPGELFF. In DNA form, the CDR3 reads TGTGCCAGCAGCTTAGCGGCCCCCGAGGGGGCGCCCGGGGAGCTGTTTTTT. The chain carries TRBV7-9 and TRBJ2-2, with 7 nucleotides matching TRBD1. V shed 0 bases, J shed 6 bases, and the junction held 10 bases outside the gene matches. Germline V gives CDR1 SEHNR, CDR2 FQNEAQ (reference sequence). The CDR3 sequence is 17 residues long.

The J gene is TRBJ2-7, the V gene TRBV18; D possibly corresponds to TRBD2 (6 bases). Germline V gene sequence: CDR1 KGHSH, CDR2 LQKENI. CDR3 length: 13 amino acids. Trimming removed 2 bases from V and 5 bases from J, with 10 bases in between. CDR3 in amino acids: CASSPAREDEQYF. The DNA of the CDR3 is TGTGCCAGCTCACCAGCGAGGGAGGACGAGCAGTACTTC.

This clone is a singleton in its sample. The chain uses TRBV30 and TRBJ1-2; D is unresolved. This CDR3 region has 15 residues. V lost 0 bases, J lost 6 bases, and 17 bases lay in between. The germline V gene encodes CDR1 GTSNPN and CDR2 SVGIG (reference sequence). CDR3 coding DNA: TGTGCCTGGAGTGTAGGTGGGCTGATACGTCATGGCTACACCTTC. Translation: CAWSVGGLIRHGYTF.

The chain has TRBV7-6 and TRBJ1-3; no reliable D call. Trimming shortened V by 2 bases and J by 0 bases, and 8 bases separated the two germline ends. The CDR3 extends over 15 amino acids. CDR1 and CDR2 from the germline V gene are SGHVS and FNYEAQ. CDR3 bases: TGTGCCAGCAGCTTACAGTGGAGCTCTGGAAACACCATATATTTT. Protein: CASSLQWSSGNTIYF.

The rearrangement uses TRBV7-2 and TRBJ2-1; D may be TRBD1 (6 bases). The V end was cut by 1 base, the J end by 0 bases, with 10 bases between. This CDR3 spans 16 amino acids. Germline CDR1 SGHTA, CDR2 FQGNSA. CDR3 in DNA: TGTGCCAGCAGCTTAGTCCAGGGGAGCTCCTACAATGAGCAGTTCTTC. Translating it yields CASSLVQGSSYNEQFF.

This clone has just one count. DNA for the CDR3: TGTGCCATCAGTGAGGGGGAGGACACCGACTCCTACGAGCAGTACTTC. It specifies CAISEGEDTDSYEQYF. The J gene is TRBJ2-7, the V gene TRBV10-3; tentative D call: TRBD2 (6 bases). Germline CDR1 is ENHRY and CDR2 is SYGVKD. The CDR3 spans 16 residues. V dropped 2 bases and J dropped 0 bases, with 14 bases sitting between them.

The V gene is TRBV10-3, the J gene TRBJ2-5; 7 nucleotides align to TRBD1. The CDR3 has 15 residues. Per the germline V gene, CDR1 is ENHRY and CDR2 is SYGVKD. J gave up 0 bases and V 4 bases, and 5 bases lay outside the gene matches. The CDR3 reads CAISATGFDQETQYF. In nucleotides, the CDR3 is TGTGCCATCAGTGCGACAGGGTTTGACCAAGAGACCCAGTACTTC.

This clone appeared once. The gene calls are TRBV7-9 and TRBJ1-1; 10 nucleotides agree with TRBD1. V lost 6 bases, J lost 5 bases, and 12 bases stayed unmatched. The CDR3 covers 16 residues. The germline CDR1 and CDR2 sequences are SEHNR and FQNEAQ (reference sequence). CDR3 protein: CASRKGQGGRETEAFF. Written as DNA, the CDR3 is TGTGCCAGCAGGAAAGGACAGGGGGGACGAGAAACTGAAGCTTTCTTT.

The rearrangement links TRBV5-1 to TRBJ2-4, with 8 positions matching TRBD1. The length of the CDR3 is 18 residues. The germline CDR1 and CDR2 sequences are SGHRS and YFSETQ. J lost 2 bases, V lost 0 bases, and 10 bases had no gene match. CDR3 sequence reads: CASSLESDRADSKNIQYF. The CDR3 DNA reads TGCGCCAGCAGCTTGGAATCGGACAGGGCAGATTCCAAAAACATTCAGTACTTC.

The chain carries TRBV29-1 and TRBJ2-5, with a possible D match to TRBD1 (6 bases). The germline CDR1 and CDR2 sequences are SQVTM and ANQGSEA. CDR3 length equals 11 residues. Trimming stripped 8 bases from V and 4 bases from J, with 11 bases between. The DNA for the CDR3 is TGCAGCAAGGGGGTAGGAGAGACCCAGTACTTC. It translates to CSKGVGETQYF.

The rearrangement uses TRBV2 and TRBJ2-7; D may be TRBD1 (5 bases). This CDR3 has 13 residues. Germline V CDR1 and CDR2: SNHLY, FYNNEI. V gave up 3 bases and J gave up 3 bases, with 9 bases separating them. DNA for the CDR3: TGTGCCAGCAGTGACAGGGCCAACTACGAGCAGTACTTC. Translation: CASSDRANYEQYF.

This chain connects TRBV5-1 to TRBJ2-1, with D possibly TRBD2 on 6 matching bases. CDR1 SGHRS and CDR2 YFSETQ come from the germline V gene. V lost 4 bases and J lost 10, with 24 bases in between. The CDR3 has 16 residues. In nucleotides, the CDR3 is TGCGCCAGCAGCCTTTACTTTTCTACAGCGGGTGAGGAGCAGTTCTTC. It yields the protein CASSLYFSTAGEEQFF.

The chain couples TRBV6-6 to TRBJ2-5; 8 bases align to TRBD1. Germline lookup yields CDR1 MNHNY and CDR2 SVGAGI (reference sequence). With V trimmed by 6 bases and J by 2 bases, 5 bases remained unmatched. The CDR3 spans 14 residues. CDR3 amino acids: CASSRNRGQETQYF. The DNA of the CDR3 is TGTGCCAGCAGCCGAAACAGGGGGCAAGAGACCCAGTACTTC.

On this clone: Other DNA sequences of this sample code for an identical CDR3. This chain links TRBV2 with TRBJ1-2; D may be TRBD1 (5 bases). CDR1 SNHLY and CDR2 FYNNEI come from the germline V gene. Trimming cost V 3 bases and J 4 bases, with 9 bases left between them. The CDR3 has 13 amino acids. The CDR3 region is CASSEGQGYGYTF. The CDR3 coding sequence is TGTGCCAGCAGTGAGGGTCAGGGCTATGGCTACACCTTC.

This clone was observed once. V gene TRBV5-4 combines with J gene TRBJ2-1, with D perhaps TRBD1 (6 bases). The CDR3 contains 17 residues. The V end was cut by 5 bases, the J end by 7 bases, with 25 bases between. Germline assignment: CDR1 SGHNT and CDR2 YYREEE (reference sequence). This CDR3 reads CASSTPGEVVEGNEQFF. The CDR3 DNA follows: TGTGCCAGCAGTACACCAGGGGAAGTAGTAGAGGGGAATGAGCAGTTCTTC.

This sequence joins TRBV7-2 and TRBJ2-5; TRBD2 agrees at 8 bases. The ends lost 3 bases at V and 5 bases at J; junction bases unmatched: 8. Germline CDR1 SGHTA, CDR2 FQGNSA. The CDR3 loop spans 15 amino acids. Written as DNA, the CDR3 is TGTGCCAGCAGCTTTGGGACTAGGACGGGGGAGACCCAGTACTTC. It codes for CASSFGTRTGETQYF.

This chain joins TRBV5-1 and TRBJ1-6, with D possibly TRBD1 on 6 matching bases. In germline, CDR1 is SGHRS, CDR2 YFSETQ. The CDR3 consists of 15 residues. V was clipped by 4 bases and J by 11 bases, with 19 bases between them. The CDR3 DNA sequence: TGCGCCAGCAGCCCTGGGGTGGGGGCGTCACCACCCCTCCACTTT. Translating gives CASSPGVGASPPLHF. Variable domain in full (rest from reference TRBV5-1 and TRBJ1-6): KAGVTQTPRYLIKTRGQQVTLSCSPISGHRSVSWYQQTPGQGLQFLFEYFSETQRNKGNFPGRFSGRQFSNSRSEMNVSTLELGDSALYLCASSPGVGASPPLHFGNGTRLTVT.

On this clone: At the DNA level, this CDR3 is encoded by other sequences in the same sample as well. This rearrangement joins TRBV5-1 to TRBJ1-1, with 10 bases matching TRBD1. CDR3 length equals 13 residues. Germline V gene sequence: CDR1 SGHRS, CDR2 YFSETQ. V was clipped by 3 bases and J by 5 bases; unmatched bases: 1. CDR3 loop: CASSSGQGTEAFF. Written as DNA, the CDR3 is TGCGCCAGCAGCTCGGGACAGGGGACTGAAGCTTTCTTT.

The table lists this clone with a few counts. The chain uses TRBV28 and TRBJ2-7; 7 nucleotides agree with TRBD1. Germline CDR1 is MDHEN and CDR2 is SYDVKM. The CDR3 extends over 16 amino acids. The V segment lost 9 bases and the J segment 1 base; nucleotides outside the gene matches: 15. As DNA, the CDR3 is TGTGCCAGTAGCTTAAACAGGGGCCATCTTTCCTACGAGCAGTACTTC. It is translated as CASSLNRGHLSYEQYF.

The chain has TRBV2 and TRBJ1-1; TRBD1 might be the D (6 bases). This CDR3 has 17 residues. CDR1 is SNHLY, CDR2 FYNNEI, per germline. V lost 2 bases and J lost 0, with 16 bases in between. CDR3 bases: TGTGCCAGCAGTGAAATCGGACAGAACGGGATGAACACTGAAGCTTTCTTT. Its protein is CASSEIGQNGMNTEAFF.

The chain joins TRBV10-1 to TRBJ1-1; TRBD1 matches 8 bases. Germline CDR1 WNHNN, CDR2 SYGVQD (reference sequence). V dropped 4 bases and J dropped 1; count of bases not matched to a gene: 8. The CDR3 is 16 residues long. CDR3 sequence: CASSGPGTGGNTEAFF. DNA of the CDR3: TGCGCCAGCAGTGGCCCCGGAACAGGGGGGAACACTGAAGCTTTCTTT.

This chain connects TRBV2 to TRBJ2-7; 8 bases match TRBD1. The V gene end was trimmed by 6 bases and the J gene end by 0 bases; junction bases not matched to a gene: 10. CDR1 is SNHLY, CDR2 FYNNEI, per germline. This CDR3 spans 16 amino acids. CDR3 sequence (DNA): TGTGCCAGCAGGGGGCTCCGGGACAGGCGCTCCTACGAGCAGTACTTC. It encodes CASRGLRDRRSYEQYF.